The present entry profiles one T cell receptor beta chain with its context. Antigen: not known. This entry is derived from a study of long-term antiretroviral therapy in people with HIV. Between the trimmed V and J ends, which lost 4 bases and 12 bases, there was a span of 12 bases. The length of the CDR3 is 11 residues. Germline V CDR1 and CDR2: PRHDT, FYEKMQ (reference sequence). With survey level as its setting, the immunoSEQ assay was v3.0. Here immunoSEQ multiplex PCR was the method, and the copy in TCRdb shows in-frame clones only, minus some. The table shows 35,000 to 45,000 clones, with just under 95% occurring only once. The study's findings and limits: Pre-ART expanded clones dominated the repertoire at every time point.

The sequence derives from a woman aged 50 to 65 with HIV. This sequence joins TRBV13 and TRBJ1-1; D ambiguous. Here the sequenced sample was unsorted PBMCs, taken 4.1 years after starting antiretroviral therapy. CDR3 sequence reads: CASSYNPGTFF. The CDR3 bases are TGTGCCAGCAGCTATAACCCCGGGACTTTCTTT.